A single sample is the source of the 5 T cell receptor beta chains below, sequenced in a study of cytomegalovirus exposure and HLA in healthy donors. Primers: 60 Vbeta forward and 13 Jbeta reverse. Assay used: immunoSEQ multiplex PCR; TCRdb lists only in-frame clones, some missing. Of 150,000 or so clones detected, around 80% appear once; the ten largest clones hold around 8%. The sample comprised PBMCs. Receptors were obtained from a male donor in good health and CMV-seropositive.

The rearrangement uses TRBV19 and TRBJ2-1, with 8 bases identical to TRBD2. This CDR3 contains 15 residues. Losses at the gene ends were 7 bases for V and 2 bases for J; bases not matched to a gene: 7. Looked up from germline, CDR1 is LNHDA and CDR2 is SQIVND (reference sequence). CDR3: CASNAGGGAYNEQFF. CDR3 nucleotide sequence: TGTGCCAGTAATGCGGGGGGTGGCGCCTACAATGAGCAGTTCTTC.

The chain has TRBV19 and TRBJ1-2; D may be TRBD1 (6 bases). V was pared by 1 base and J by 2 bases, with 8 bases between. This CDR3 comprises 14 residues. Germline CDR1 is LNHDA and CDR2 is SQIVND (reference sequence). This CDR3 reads CASSIGGQNYGYTF. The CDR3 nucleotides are TGTGCCAGTAGTATAGGAGGACAGAACTATGGCTACACCTTC.

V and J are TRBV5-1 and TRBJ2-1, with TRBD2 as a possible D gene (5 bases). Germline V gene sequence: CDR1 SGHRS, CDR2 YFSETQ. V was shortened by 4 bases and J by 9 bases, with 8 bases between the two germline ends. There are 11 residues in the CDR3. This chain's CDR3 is CASSERVEQFF. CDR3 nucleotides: TGCGCCAGCAGCGAGAGGGTTGAGCAGTTCTTC.

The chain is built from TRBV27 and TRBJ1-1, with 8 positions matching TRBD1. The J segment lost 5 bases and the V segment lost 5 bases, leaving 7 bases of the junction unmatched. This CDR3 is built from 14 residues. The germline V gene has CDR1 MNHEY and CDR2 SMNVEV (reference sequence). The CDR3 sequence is CASSTTGGWTEAFF. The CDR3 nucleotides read TGTGCCAGCAGTACCACAGGGGGTTGGACTGAAGCTTTCTTT.

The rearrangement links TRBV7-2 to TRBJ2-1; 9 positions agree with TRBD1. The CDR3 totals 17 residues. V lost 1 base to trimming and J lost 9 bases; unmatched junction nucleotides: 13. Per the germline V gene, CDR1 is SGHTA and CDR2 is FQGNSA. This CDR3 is CASSLGGTGPKYSEQFF. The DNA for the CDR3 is TGTGCCAGCAGCTTAGGGGGGACAGGGCCAAAGTATAGTGAGCAGTTCTTC.